Given below is one T cell receptor beta chain in context. The length of the CDR3 is 15 residues. The germline V gene encodes CDR1 MNHEY and CDR2 SVGAGI. V lost 2 bases and J lost 5; bases outside the gene matches: 6. PCR primers comprised 60 Vbeta and 13 Jbeta primers. The method was immunoSEQ multiplex PCR; TCRdb's version includes in-frame clones alone and lacks a portion of them. The sample carries 35,000 to 55,000 clones, around three quarters recorded once. The sample belongs to a study of cytomegalovirus exposure and HLA in healthy donors. This TCR was sampled from a man between 25 and 39 years old in good health and CMV-seronegative. Sequencing used PBMCs. This chain uses TRBV6-5 with TRBJ2-3; 8 bases are shared with TRBD1. CDR3 nucleotides: TGTGCCAGCAGTTACACAGGGACAGGCGAAGATACGCAGTATTTT. Protein: CASSYTGTGEDTQYF.